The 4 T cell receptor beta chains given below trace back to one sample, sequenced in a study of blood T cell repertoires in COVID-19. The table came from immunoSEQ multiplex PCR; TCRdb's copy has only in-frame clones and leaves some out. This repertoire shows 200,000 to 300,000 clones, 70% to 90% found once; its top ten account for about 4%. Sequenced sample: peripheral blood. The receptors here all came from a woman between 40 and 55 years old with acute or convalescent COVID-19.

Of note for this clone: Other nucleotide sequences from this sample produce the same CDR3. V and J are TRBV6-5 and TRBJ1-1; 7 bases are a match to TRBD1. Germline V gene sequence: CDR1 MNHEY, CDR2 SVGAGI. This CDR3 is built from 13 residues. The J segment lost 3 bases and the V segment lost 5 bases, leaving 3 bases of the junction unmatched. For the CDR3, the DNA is TGTGCCAGCAGTACTCAGGGGGACACTGAAGCTTTCTTT. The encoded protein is CASSTQGDTEAFF.

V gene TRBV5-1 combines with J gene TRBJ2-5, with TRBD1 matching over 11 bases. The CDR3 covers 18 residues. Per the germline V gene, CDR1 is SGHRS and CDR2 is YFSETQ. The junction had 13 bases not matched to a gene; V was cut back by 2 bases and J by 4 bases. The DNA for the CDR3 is TGCGCCAGCAGCTTAGGAATCGGGTCCGGGACAGGGGGAGAGACCCAGTACTTC. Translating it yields CASSLGIGSGTGGETQYF. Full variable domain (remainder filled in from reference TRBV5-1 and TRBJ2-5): KAGVTQTPRYLIKTRGQQVTLSCSPISGHRSVSWYQQTPGQGLQFLFEYFSETQRNKGNFPGRFSGRQFSNSRSEMNVSTLELGDSALYLCASSLGIGSGTGGETQYFGPGTRLLVL.

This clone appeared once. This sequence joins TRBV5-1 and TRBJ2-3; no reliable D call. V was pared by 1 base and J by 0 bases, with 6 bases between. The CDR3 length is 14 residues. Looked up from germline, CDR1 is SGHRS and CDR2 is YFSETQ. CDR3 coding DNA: TGCGCCAGCAGCTTGAAGACTAGCACAGATACGCAGTATTTT. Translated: CASSLKTSTDTQYF.

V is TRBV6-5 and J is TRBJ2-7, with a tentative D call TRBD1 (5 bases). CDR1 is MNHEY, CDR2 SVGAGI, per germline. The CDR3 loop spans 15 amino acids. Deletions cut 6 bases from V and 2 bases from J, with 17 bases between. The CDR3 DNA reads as TGTGCCAGCAGCCTCTGGGGCGGAAGTACCTACGAGCAGTACGTC. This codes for CASSLWGGSTYEQYV.